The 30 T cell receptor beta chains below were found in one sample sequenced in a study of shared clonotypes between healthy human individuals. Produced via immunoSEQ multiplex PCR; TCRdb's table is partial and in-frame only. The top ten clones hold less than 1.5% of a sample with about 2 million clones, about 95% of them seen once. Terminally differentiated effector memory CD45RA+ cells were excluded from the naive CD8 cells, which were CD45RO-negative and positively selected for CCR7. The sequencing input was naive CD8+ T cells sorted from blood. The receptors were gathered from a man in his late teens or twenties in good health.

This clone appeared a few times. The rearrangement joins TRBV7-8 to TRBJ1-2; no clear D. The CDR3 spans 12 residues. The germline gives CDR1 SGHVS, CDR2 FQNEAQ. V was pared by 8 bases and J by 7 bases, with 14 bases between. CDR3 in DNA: TGTGCCAGCGCCACGAATATGGCTGGCTACACCTTC. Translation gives CASATNMAGYTF.

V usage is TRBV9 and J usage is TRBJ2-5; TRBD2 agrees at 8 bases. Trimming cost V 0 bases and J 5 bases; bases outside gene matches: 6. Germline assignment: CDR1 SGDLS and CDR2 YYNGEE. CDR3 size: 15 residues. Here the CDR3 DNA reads TGTGCCAGCAGCGTAGGAGGACTAGCCCGGGAGACCCAGTACTTC. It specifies CASSVGGLARETQYF.

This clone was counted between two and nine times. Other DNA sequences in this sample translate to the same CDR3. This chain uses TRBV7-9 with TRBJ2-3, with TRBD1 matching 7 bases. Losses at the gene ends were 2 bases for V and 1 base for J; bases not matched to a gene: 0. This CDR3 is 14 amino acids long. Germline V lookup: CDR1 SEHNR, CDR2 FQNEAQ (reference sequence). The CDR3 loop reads CASSLTGGTDTQYF. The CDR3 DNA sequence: TGTGCCAGCAGCTTAACAGGGGGCACAGATACGCAGTATTTT.

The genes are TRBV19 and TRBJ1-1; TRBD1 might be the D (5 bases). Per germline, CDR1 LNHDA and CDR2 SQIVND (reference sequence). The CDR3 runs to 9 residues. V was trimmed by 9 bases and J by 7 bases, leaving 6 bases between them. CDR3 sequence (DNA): TGTGCCAGGGGGGGTGAAGCTTTCTTT. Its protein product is CARGGEAFF.

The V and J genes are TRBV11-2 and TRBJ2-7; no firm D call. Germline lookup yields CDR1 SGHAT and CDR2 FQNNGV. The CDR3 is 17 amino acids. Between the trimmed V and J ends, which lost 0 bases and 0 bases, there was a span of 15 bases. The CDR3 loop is CASSLDLPNLGSYEQYF. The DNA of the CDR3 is TGTGCCAGCAGCTTAGATCTCCCCAACTTAGGCTCCTACGAGCAGTACTTC. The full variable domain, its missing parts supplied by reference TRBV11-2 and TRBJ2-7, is EAGVAQSPRYKIIEKRQSVAFWCNPISGHATLYWYQQILGQGPKLLIQFQNNGVVDDSQLPKDRFSAERLKGVDSTLKIQPAKLEDSAVYLCASSLDLPNLGSYEQYFGPGTRLTVT.

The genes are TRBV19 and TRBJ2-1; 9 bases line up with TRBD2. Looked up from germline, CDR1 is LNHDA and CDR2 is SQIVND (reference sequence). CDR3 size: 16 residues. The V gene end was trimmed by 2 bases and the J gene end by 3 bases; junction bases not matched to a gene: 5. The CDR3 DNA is TGTGCCAGTAGTATACTTAGCGGGAGTTTCTACAATGAGCAGTTCTTC. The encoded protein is CASSILSGSFYNEQFF.

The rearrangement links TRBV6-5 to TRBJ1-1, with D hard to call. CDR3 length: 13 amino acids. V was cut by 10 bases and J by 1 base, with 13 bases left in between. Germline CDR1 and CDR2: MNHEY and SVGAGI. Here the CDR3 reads CAIREGWNTEAFF. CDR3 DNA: TGTGCCATACGGGAGGGATGGAACACTGAAGCTTTCTTT.

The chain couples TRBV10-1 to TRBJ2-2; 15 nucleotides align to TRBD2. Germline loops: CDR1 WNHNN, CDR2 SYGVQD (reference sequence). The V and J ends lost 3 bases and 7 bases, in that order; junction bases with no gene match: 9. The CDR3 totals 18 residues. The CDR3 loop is CASSEGLAGGPVDGELFF. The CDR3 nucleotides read TGCGCCAGCAGTGAAGGACTAGCGGGAGGGCCCGTGGACGGGGAGCTGTTTTTT.

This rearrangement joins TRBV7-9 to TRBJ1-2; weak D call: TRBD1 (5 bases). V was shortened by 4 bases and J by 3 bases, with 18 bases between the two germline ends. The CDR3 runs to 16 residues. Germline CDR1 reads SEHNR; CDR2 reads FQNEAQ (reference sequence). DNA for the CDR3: TGTGCCAGCAGCTCGCTCCGGGACGCAACTGACTATGGCTACACCTTC. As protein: CASSSLRDATDYGYTF.

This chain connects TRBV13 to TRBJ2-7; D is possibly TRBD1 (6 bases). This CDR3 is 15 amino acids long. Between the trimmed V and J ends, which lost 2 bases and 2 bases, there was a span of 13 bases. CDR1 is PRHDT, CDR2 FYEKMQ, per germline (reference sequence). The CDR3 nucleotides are TGTGCCAGCAGCTTAAGTGGACAGCCGACCTACGAGCAGTACTTC. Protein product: CASSLSGQPTYEQYF.

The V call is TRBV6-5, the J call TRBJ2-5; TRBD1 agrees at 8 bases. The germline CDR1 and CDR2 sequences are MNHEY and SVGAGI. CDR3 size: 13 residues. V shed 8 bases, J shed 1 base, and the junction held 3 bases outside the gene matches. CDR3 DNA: TGTGCCAGCTGGGGGACAGGCCAAGAGACCCAGTACTTC. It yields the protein CASWGTGQETQYF.

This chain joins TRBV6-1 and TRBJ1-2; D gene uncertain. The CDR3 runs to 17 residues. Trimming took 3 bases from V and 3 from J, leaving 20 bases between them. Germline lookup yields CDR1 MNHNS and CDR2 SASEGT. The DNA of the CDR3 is TGTGCCAGCAGTGACAGCGCCCGATCCTACGGAGACTATGGCTACACCTTC. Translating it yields CASSDSARSYGDYGYTF.

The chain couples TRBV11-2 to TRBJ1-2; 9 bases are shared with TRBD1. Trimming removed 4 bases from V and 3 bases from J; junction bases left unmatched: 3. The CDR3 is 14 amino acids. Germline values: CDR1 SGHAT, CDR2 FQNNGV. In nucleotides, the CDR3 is TGTGCCAGCAGCTCTGGGGACAGGGACTATGGCTACACCTTC. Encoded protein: CASSSGDRDYGYTF.

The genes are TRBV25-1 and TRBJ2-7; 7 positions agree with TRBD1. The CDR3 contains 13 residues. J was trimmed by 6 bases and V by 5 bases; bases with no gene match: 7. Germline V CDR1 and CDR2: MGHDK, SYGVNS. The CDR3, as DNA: TGTGCCAGCAGTTTGACAGGGTCGGGCGAGCAGTACTTC. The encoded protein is CASSLTGSGEQYF.

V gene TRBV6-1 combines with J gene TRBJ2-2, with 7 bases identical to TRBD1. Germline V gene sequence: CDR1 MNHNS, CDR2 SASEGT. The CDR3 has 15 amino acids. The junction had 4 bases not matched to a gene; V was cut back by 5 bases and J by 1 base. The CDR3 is CASSPGQVNTGELFF. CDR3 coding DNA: TGTGCCAGCAGTCCCGGACAGGTGAACACCGGGGAGCTGTTTTTT.

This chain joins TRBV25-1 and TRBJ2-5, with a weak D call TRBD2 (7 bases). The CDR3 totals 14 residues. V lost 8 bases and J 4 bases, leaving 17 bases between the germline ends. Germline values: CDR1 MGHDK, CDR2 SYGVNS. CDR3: CASGPGGLGETQYF. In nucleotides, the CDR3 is TGTGCCAGCGGGCCCGGGGGGCTGGGAGAGACCCAGTACTTC.

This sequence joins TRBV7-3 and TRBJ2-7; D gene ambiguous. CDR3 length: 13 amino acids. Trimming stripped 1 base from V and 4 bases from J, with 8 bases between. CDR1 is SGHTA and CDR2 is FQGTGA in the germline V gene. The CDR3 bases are TGTGCCAGCAGCTTAAGACGGCTATACGAGCAGTACTTC. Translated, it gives CASSLRRLYEQYF.

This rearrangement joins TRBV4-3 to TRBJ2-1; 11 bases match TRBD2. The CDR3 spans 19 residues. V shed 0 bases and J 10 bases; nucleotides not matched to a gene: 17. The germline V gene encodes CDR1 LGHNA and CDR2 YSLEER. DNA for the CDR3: TGCGCCAGCAGCCAAGATTCCCTACTAGCGGGAGCTCCGGGCGTGGAGCAGTTCTTC. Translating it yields CASSQDSLLAGAPGVEQFF.

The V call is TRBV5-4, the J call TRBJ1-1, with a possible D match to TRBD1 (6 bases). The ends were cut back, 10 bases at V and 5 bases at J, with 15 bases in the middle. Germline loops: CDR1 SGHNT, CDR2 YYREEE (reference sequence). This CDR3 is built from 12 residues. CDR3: CAGWGQGTEAFF. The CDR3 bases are TGTGCCGGTTGGGGGCAGGGAACTGAAGCTTTCTTT.

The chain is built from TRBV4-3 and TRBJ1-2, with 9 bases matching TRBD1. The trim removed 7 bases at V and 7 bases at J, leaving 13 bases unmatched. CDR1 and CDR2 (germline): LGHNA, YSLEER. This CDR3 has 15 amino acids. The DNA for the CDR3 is TGCGCCAGCAACCGGGACAGGGCCCTTCGGGTTGGCTACACCTTC. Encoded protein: CASNRDRALRVGYTF.

As DNA, the CDR3 is TGTGCCAGCAGTGAGTTCACAGGGGGCCACAACTATGGCTACACCTTC. This encodes CASSEFTGGHNYGYTF. V usage is TRBV2 and J usage is TRBJ1-2, with TRBD1 matching 9 bases. J was trimmed by 2 bases and V by 3 bases; bases with no gene match: 7. Germline V lookup: CDR1 SNHLY, CDR2 FYNNEI. The CDR3 consists of 16 residues.

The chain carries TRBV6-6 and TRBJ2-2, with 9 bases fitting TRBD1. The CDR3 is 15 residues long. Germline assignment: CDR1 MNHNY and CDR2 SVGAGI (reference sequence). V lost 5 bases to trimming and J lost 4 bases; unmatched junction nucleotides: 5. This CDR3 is CASSAGTGPTGELFF. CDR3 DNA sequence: TGTGCCAGCAGTGCCGGGACAGGGCCCACCGGGGAGCTGTTTTTT.

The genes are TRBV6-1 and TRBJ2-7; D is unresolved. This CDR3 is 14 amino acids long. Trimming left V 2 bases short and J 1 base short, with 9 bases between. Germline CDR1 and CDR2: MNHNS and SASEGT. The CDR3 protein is CASSETRDSYEQYF. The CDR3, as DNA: TGTGCCAGCAGTGAAACAAGGGATTCCTACGAGCAGTACTTC.

Here the CDR3 reads CASSLGTRSWYF. CDR3 in DNA: TGTGCCAGCAGCTTAGGGACTAGATCTTGGTACTTC. The gene calls are TRBV7-2 and TRBJ2-5; 7 nucleotides line up with TRBD2. With 1 base clipped from V and 13 bases from J, the junction kept 6 bases outside the gene matches. Germline V gives CDR1 SGHTA, CDR2 FQGNSA. This CDR3 is built from 12 residues.

The CDR3: CASSQETGGFYGYTF. In nucleotides, the CDR3 is TGCGCCAGCAGCCAAGAAACAGGGGGCTTCTATGGCTACACCTTC. This sequence joins TRBV4-3 and TRBJ1-2; 9 bases map to TRBD1. J gave up 4 bases and V 0 bases, and 3 bases lay outside the gene matches. The CDR3 loop spans 15 amino acids. CDR1 is LGHNA and CDR2 is YSLEER in the germline V gene.

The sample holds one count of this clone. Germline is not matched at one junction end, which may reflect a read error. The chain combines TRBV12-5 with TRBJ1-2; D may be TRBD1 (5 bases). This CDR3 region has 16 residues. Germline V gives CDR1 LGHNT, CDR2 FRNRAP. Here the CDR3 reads CASGSRNAGKDLWLHF. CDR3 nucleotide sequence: TGTGCTAGTGGTAGTAGGAATGCAGGGAAAGACCTATGGCTACACTTC. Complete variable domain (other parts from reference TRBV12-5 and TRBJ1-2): DARVTQTPRHKVTEMGQEVTMRCQPILGHNTVFWYRQTMMQGLELLAYFRNRAPLDDSGMPKDRFSAEMPDATLATLKIQPSEPRDSAVYFCASGSRNAGKDLWLHFGSGTRLTVV.

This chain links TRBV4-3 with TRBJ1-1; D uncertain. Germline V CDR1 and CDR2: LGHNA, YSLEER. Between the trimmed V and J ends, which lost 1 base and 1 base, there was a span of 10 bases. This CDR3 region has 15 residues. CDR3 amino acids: CASSQGTGSNTEAFF. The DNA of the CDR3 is TGCGCCAGCAGCCAAGGGACTGGATCGAACACTGAAGCTTTCTTT.

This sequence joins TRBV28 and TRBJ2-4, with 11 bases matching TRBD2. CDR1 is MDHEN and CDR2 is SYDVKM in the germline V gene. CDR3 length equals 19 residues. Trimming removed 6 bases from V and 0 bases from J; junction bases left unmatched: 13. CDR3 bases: TGTGCCAGCAGCCCAACTAGCGGGGGTATCTATTTAGCCAAAAACATTCAGTACTTC. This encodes CASSPTSGGIYLAKNIQYF.

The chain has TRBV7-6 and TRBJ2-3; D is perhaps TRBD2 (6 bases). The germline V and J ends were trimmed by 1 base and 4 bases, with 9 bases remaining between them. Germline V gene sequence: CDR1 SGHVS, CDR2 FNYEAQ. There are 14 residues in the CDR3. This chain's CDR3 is CASSLGAGPDTQYF. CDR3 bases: TGTGCCAGCAGCTTAGGTGCGGGGCCAGATACGCAGTATTTT.

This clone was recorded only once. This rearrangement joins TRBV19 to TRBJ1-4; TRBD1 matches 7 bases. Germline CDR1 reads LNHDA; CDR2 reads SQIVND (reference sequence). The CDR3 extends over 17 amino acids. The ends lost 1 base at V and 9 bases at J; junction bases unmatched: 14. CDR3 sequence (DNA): TGTGCCAGTAGTATAGTGCGGGGGGACAGTCATGATCAAAAACTGTTTTTT. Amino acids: CASSIVRGDSHDQKLFF. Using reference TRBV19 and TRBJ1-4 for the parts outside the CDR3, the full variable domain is DGGITQSPKYLFRKEGQNVTLSCEQNLNHDAMYWYRQDPGQGLRLIYYSQIVNDFQKGDIAEGYSVSREKKESFPLTVTSAQKNPTAFYLCASSIVRGDSHDQKLFFGSGTQLSVL.